This record covers a single T cell receptor (beta chain). What it recognizes is unknown. As for time point: before natalizumab initiation. T0 blood was collected before the first natalizumab infusion. Sequencing was at survey level. Using immunoSEQ multiplex PCR, the repertoire was profiled, and TCRdb retains in-frame clones only, with some absent. The sample holds tens of thousands of clones; around nine tenths are singletons and the top ten take about 1.5%. This record belongs to a study of multiple sclerosis patients with progressive multifocal leukoencephalopathy. The germline V gene encodes CDR1 LNHDA and CDR2 SQIVND (reference sequence). The CDR3 contains 15 residues. The ends were cut back, 2 bases at V and 4 bases at J, with 12 bases in the middle. Study-level points and caveats: PML-onset expanded TRB clones were detectable before and during natalizumab therapy. In most PML patients, TRB repertoires appeared less diverse by entropy.

The chain combines TRBV19 with TRBJ1-5; D is possibly TRBD1 (5 bases). The sequence was obtained from a human donor with multiple sclerosis. The sequenced sample consisted of PBMCs. CDR3 DNA: TGTGCCAGTAGTATAATGGGGACGGAGAATCAGCCCCAGCATTTT. It encodes CASSIMGTENQPQHF.